This is a list of T cell receptor beta chains from one sample in a study of T cell responses to AZD1222 COVID-19 vaccine. The method was immunoSEQ multiplex PCR; TCRdb's version includes in-frame clones alone and lacks a portion of them. The sample yields 90,000 to 150,000 clones, 75% to 90% seen once. Sample: peripheral blood, taken 28 days after the second AZD1222 dose. These receptors were taken from an adult who received the AZD1222 COVID-19 vaccine. Both conserved end residues are part of each CDR3. D genes are given only for firm matches.

d_gene,j_gene,v_gene,CDR3nt,CDR3aa
.,TRBJ1-4,TRBV18,TGTGCCAGCTCACCAAGGCTTCCAGGCATGGTGTCGACTAATGAAAAACTGTTTTTT,CASSPRLPGMVSTNEKLFF
.,TRBJ1-3,TRBV19,TGTGCCAGTAGTATATTTGGCAGATCAAACGGAAACACCATATATTTT,CASSIFGRSNGNTIYF
.,TRBJ1-4,TRBV5-1,TGCGCCAGCAGCTTTGGGGTTAATGAAAAACTGTTTTTT,CASSFGVNEKLFF
.,TRBJ1-2,TRBV7-6,TGTGCCAGCAGTTCTCCAGGGGTTGCCCCGGATGGCTACACCTTC,CASSSPGVAPDGYTF
.,TRBJ1-1,TRBV18,TGTGCCAGCTCACCTAGTACGGACAGTTTGAACACTGAAGCTTTCTTT,CASSPSTDSLNTEAFF
.,TRBJ1-6,TRBV6-5,TGTGCCAGCAGTAGAAGCTGGGACATTTTCTCACCCCTCCACTTT,CASSRSWDIFSPLHF
TRBD1,TRBJ2-5,TRBV5-1,TGCGCCAGCAGCACCGGGCGGACAGGTCAAGAGACCCAGTACTTC,CASSTGRTGQETQYF
.,TRBJ2-5,TRBV3-1/TRBV3-2,TGTGCCAGCAGGGGGGCGGGCTTGGAGACCCAGTACTTC,CASRGAGLETQYF
TRBD1,TRBJ1-6,TRBV4-1,TGCGCCAGCAGCCAAGGACAGGGTTTATATTCACCCCTCCACTTT,CASSQGQGLYSPLHF
TRBD1,TRBJ1-2,TRBV28,TGTGCCAGCAGTTCCAGGGGGCGCGCCTATGGCTACACCTTC,CASSSRGRAYGYTF
.,TRBJ2-7,TRBV29-1,TGCAGCGTTGAAGATCTTTTATCAGGTGGGGGCTACGAGCAGTACTTC,CSVEDLLSGGGYEQYF